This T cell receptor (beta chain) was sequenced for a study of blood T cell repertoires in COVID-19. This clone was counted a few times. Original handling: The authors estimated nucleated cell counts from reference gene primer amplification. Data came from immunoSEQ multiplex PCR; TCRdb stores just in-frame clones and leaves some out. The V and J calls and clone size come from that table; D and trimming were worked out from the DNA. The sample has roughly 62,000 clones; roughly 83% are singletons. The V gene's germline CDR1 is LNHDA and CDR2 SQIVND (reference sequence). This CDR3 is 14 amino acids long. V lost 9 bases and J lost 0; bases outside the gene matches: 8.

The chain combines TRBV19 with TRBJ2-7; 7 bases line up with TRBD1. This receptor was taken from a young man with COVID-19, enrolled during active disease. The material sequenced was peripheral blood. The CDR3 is CASKTTGSSYEQYF. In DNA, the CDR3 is TGTGCCAGCAAAACGACAGGGAGCTCCTACGAGCAGTACTTC.